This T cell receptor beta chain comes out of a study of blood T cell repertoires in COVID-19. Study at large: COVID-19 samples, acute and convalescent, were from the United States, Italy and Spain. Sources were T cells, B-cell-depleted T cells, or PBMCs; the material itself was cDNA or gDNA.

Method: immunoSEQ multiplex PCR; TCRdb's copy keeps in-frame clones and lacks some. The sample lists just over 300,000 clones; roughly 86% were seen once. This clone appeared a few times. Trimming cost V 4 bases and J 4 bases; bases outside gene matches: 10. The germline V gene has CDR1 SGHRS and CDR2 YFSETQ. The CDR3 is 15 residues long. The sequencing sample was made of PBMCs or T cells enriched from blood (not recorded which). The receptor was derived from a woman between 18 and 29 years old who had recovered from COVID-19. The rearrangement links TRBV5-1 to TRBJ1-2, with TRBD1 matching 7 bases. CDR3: CASSPGQTVSYGYTF. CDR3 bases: TGCGCCAGCAGCCCGGGACAGACAGTTTCCTATGGCTACACCTTC.